The 24 T cell receptor beta chains reported below all come from one sample, sequenced in a study of cytomegalovirus exposure and HLA in healthy donors. The PCR used 60 Vbeta and 13 Jbeta primers. Assay: immunoSEQ multiplex PCR; the TCRdb copy retains only in-frame clones and omits some. The repertoire holds some 130,000 clones, with around two thirds as singletons. The sample was PBMCs. These receptors were taken from a human donor in good health.

This rearrangement joins TRBV7-2 to TRBJ2-5, with D possibly matching TRBD2 (6 bases). The CDR3 is 15 amino acids. V was pared by 5 bases and J by 10 bases, with 23 bases between. Germline assignment: CDR1 SGHTA and CDR2 FQGNSA. CDR3 in amino acids: CASSLTRDSSRDQYF. CDR3 in DNA: TGTGCCAGCAGCCTCACCCGGGACTCCTCTCGCGACCAGTACTTC.

This chain links TRBV30 with TRBJ1-2, with 7 bases identical to TRBD1. The CDR3 totals 15 residues. The germline V gene has CDR1 GTSNPN and CDR2 SVGIG (reference sequence). The ends lost 2 bases at V and 5 bases at J; junction bases unmatched: 11. The CDR3 sequence is CAWSSGAGQPYGYTF. The CDR3 nucleotides are TGTGCCTGGAGTTCGGGGGCGGGACAGCCGTATGGCTACACCTTC.

This rearrangement joins TRBV6-5 to TRBJ1-5; 8 positions agree with TRBD1. V lost 4 bases, J lost 7 bases, and 9 bases stayed unmatched. Looked up from germline, CDR1 is MNHEY and CDR2 is SVGAGI. The CDR3 covers 15 residues. The chain's CDR3 is CASSSGTGGWQPQHF. The DNA for the CDR3 is TGTGCCAGCAGTTCCGGGACAGGAGGTTGGCAGCCCCAGCATTTT.

This chain uses TRBV13 with TRBJ2-2; 7 bases agree with TRBD1. This CDR3 has 16 residues. Germline-derived CDR1 and CDR2 are PRHDT and FYEKMQ (reference sequence). The J segment lost 9 bases and the V segment lost 5 bases, leaving 15 bases of the junction unmatched. In DNA form, the CDR3 reads TGTGCCAGCAGCCCTGGGACAGCCTTGAACGTATGGGAGCTGTTTTTT. Amino acid sequence: CASSPGTALNVWELFF.

The rearrangement joins TRBV4-1 to TRBJ2-5, with D possibly matching TRBD1 (5 bases). V gave up 0 bases and J gave up 5 bases, with 16 bases separating them. This CDR3 comprises 16 residues. In germline, CDR1 is MGHRA, CDR2 YSYEKL. CDR3 residues: CASSQESWAGLETQYF. CDR3 bases: TGCGCCAGCAGCCAAGAGAGTTGGGCAGGGTTGGAGACCCAGTACTTC.

The gene calls are TRBV28 and TRBJ1-5; maybe TRBD1 (5 bases). Between the trimmed V and J ends, which lost 3 bases and 2 bases, there was a span of 20 bases. Per germline, CDR1 MDHEN and CDR2 SYDVKM. The CDR3 is 18 residues long. CDR3 sequence reads: CASSLGLAGFLGNQPQHF. Written as DNA, the CDR3 is TGTGCCAGCAGTTTGGGGTTGGCAGGGTTTTTGGGCAATCAGCCCCAGCATTTT. The variable domain in full, with the rest retrieved from reference TRBV28 and TRBJ1-5, is DVKVTQSSRYLVKRTGEKVFLECVQDMDHENMFWYRQDPGLGLRLIYFSYDVKMKEKGDIPEGYSVSREKKERFSLILESASTNQTSMYLCASSLGLAGFLGNQPQHFGDGTRLSIL.

The chain uses TRBV11-2 and TRBJ1-1; tentatively, D is TRBD1 (6 bases). Germline assignment: CDR1 SGHAT and CDR2 FQNNGV. The CDR3 consists of 14 residues. Trimming removed 4 bases from V and 5 bases from J, with 14 bases in between. CDR3 region: CASSSLTGRTEAFF. CDR3 sequence (DNA): TGTGCCAGCAGCTCACTGACAGGAAGGACTGAAGCTTTCTTT.

The rearrangement links TRBV7-2 to TRBJ2-3, with D perhaps matching TRBD1 (5 bases). This CDR3 comprises 12 residues. The ends were cut back, 4 bases at V and 5 bases at J, with 7 bases in the middle. CDR1 and CDR2 from the germline V gene are SGHTA and FQGNSA. CDR3 residues: CASSSQGDTQYF. CDR3 bases: TGTGCCAGCAGCTCTCAGGGAGATACGCAGTATTTT. Full variable domain (remainder filled in from reference TRBV7-2 and TRBJ2-3): GAGVSQSPSNKVTEKGKDVELRCDPISGHTALYWYRQSLGQGLEFLIYFQGNSAPDKSGLPSDRFSAERTGGSVSTLTIQRTQQEDSAVYLCASSSQGDTQYFGPGTRLTVL.

To note about this clone: Other DNA sequences in this specimen translate into the identical CDR3. This chain uses TRBV9 with TRBJ2-3; 12 bases match TRBD2. The germline V gene encodes CDR1 SGDLS and CDR2 YYNGEE. J lost 6 bases, V lost 0 bases, and 5 bases had no gene match. The CDR3 is 16 residues long. CDR3 sequence: CASSVATSGRTDTQYF. DNA for the CDR3: TGTGCCAGCAGCGTAGCAACTAGCGGGAGGACGGATACGCAGTATTTT.

This clone was seen a few times. This sequence joins TRBV11-1 and TRBJ1-6; TRBD1 agrees at 7 bases. Germline CDR1 reads SGHAT; CDR2 reads FQDESV (reference sequence). This CDR3 has 15 amino acids. J gave up 2 bases and V 3 bases, and 1 base lay outside the gene matches. DNA for the CDR3: TGTGCCAGCAGCTTGGGGACAGCCTATAATTCACCCCTCCACTTT. It yields the protein CASSLGTAYNSPLHF.

The chain employs TRBV27 and TRBJ1-2; 9 bases are shared with TRBD1. V shed 6 bases, J shed 8 bases, and the junction held 10 bases outside the gene matches. This CDR3 is built from 14 residues. Germline V gene lookup returns CDR1 MNHEY and CDR2 SMNVEV (reference sequence). For the CDR3, the DNA is TGTGCCAGCAGCACCACAGGGGGCCTTGTCGGCTACACCTTC. Protein sequence: CASSTTGGLVGYTF.

The chain recombines TRBV11-3 with TRBJ2-5, with no clear D. Germline V gene lookup returns CDR1 SGHNT and CDR2 YENEEA. The CDR3 has 13 amino acids. Trimming stripped 2 bases from V and 3 bases from J, with 7 bases between. As DNA, the CDR3 is TGTGCCAGCAGCTTATACGGTGAAGAGACCCAGTACTTC. As protein: CASSLYGEETQYF.

The chain uses TRBV7-9 and TRBJ2-7; TRBD2 agrees at 11 bases. V lost 5 bases to trimming and J lost 3 bases; unmatched junction nucleotides: 12. Germline V gene data show CDR1 as SEHNR and CDR2 as FQNEAQ (reference sequence). CDR3 length equals 17 residues. CDR3 coding DNA: TGTGCCAGCAGCGATACCTCCACTAGCGGGAGCTTCTACGAGCAGTACTTC. Translation: CASSDTSTSGSFYEQYF.

V is TRBV27 and J is TRBJ1-1; D remains unclear. Germline V gives CDR1 MNHEY, CDR2 SMNVEV (reference sequence). The CDR3 has 13 amino acids. V lost 6 bases to trimming and J lost 0 bases, with 8 bases between them. CDR3 loop: CASSYSLNTEAFF. The CDR3 nucleotides are TGTGCCAGCAGCTACAGTTTGAACACTGAAGCTTTCTTT.

The chain links TRBV15 to TRBJ2-1, with 8 bases lining up with TRBD2. The junction had 7 bases not matched to a gene; V was cut back by 1 base and J by 8 bases. The CDR3 extends over 15 amino acids. Germline loops: CDR1 LNHNV, CDR2 YYDKDF (reference sequence). The CDR3 nucleotides read TGTGCCACCAGCAGAGGGACTAGCACGCCTGATGAGCAGTTCTTC. It yields the protein CATSRGTSTPDEQFF.

The rearrangement links TRBV7-6 to TRBJ1-4; D is ambiguous. In germline, CDR1 is SGHVS, CDR2 FNYEAQ. Trimming took off 1 base at V and 4 bases at J, with 13 bases between the two ends. The CDR3 spans 16 residues. The chain's CDR3 is CASSLGPAGLNEKLFF. The CDR3, as DNA: TGTGCCAGCAGCTTAGGCCCGGCAGGCCTTAATGAAAAACTGTTTTTT.

The chain is built from TRBV9 and TRBJ2-3, with D perhaps matching TRBD2 (6 bases). In germline, CDR1 is SGDLS, CDR2 YYNGEE. This CDR3 has 16 amino acids. V lost 0 bases, J lost 5 bases, and 16 bases lay in between. The CDR3 DNA reads TGTGCCAGCAGCGTAGTCCGGGACTCGTGGGGAGATACGCAGTATTTT. Translating gives CASSVVRDSWGDTQYF.

This sequence joins TRBV18 and TRBJ2-3; 12 nucleotides agree with TRBD2. CDR1 is KGHSH and CDR2 is LQKENI in the germline V gene. The CDR3 has 20 residues. Trimming cost V 3 bases and J 4 bases; bases outside gene matches: 17. The CDR3 loop reads CASSPIPPPRTSGDADTQYF. CDR3 DNA: TGTGCCAGCTCACCGATCCCCCCTCCAAGGACTAGCGGGGACGCAGATACGCAGTATTTT.

V usage is TRBV11-2 and J usage is TRBJ2-3, with 12 bases aligning to TRBD2. J lost 4 bases, V lost 2 bases, and 7 bases had no gene match. The CDR3 is 17 residues long. Germline V gene data show CDR1 as SGHAT and CDR2 as FQNNGV. The CDR3 here is CASSLRLAGGPADTQYF. For the CDR3, the DNA is TGTGCCAGCAGCTTACGGCTAGCGGGGGGGCCTGCAGATACGCAGTATTTT.

This clone has just a few counts. The chain combines TRBV9 with TRBJ2-2, with D perhaps TRBD2 (6 bases). CDR3 size: 13 residues. Germline V CDR1 and CDR2: SGDLS, YYNGEE. V was shortened by 4 bases and J by 8 bases, with 12 bases between the two germline ends. For the CDR3, the DNA is TGTGCCAGCAGCCTGGAGGGGTGGGGGGAGCTGTTTTTT. Its translation: CASSLEGWGELFF.

Of note for this clone: The same CDR3 arises from other DNA sequences in this sample as well. The chain combines TRBV30 with TRBJ1-1; no firm D call. This CDR3 contains 11 residues. Germline lookup yields CDR1 GTSNPN and CDR2 SVGIG (reference sequence). V dropped 2 bases and J dropped 4 bases, with 5 bases sitting between them. DNA of the CDR3: TGTGCCTGGAGTCGCGGCACTGAAGCTTTCTTT. Protein sequence: CAWSRGTEAFF.

The chain couples TRBV7-9 to TRBJ2-7, with D possibly TRBD1 on 6 matching bases. The CDR3 sequence is 15 residues long. Looked up from germline, CDR1 is SEHNR and CDR2 is FQNEAQ (reference sequence). V gave up 3 bases and J gave up 0 bases, with 12 bases separating them. CDR3 protein: CASSLADRSSYEQYF. The CDR3 coding sequence is TGTGCCAGCAGCTTGGCGGACAGAAGCTCCTACGAGCAGTACTTC. The entire variable domain, with the rest obtained from reference TRBV7-9 and TRBJ2-7, is as follows: DTGVSQNPRHKITKRGQNVTFRCDPISEHNRLYWYRQTLGQGPEFLTYFQNEAQLEKSRLLSDRFSAERPKGSFSTLEIQRTEQGDSAMYLCASSLADRSSYEQYFGPGTRLTVT.

The table lists this clone with a few counts. An end of the junction does not agree with germline; a read error may underlie this. This chain joins TRBV10-3 and TRBJ2-7, with 9 bases matching TRBD2. Germline lookup yields CDR1 ENHRY and CDR2 SYGVKD. The CDR3 is made up of 10 amino acids. CDR3 nucleotide sequence: TGTGCCAGCAGTCCCCAGCGGGAGGACTTC. As protein: CASSPQREDF.

Regarding this clone: One end of the junction does not line up with germline, which may come from a read error. The same CDR3 arises from other DNA sequences in this sample as well. The V gene is TRBV5-1, the J gene TRBJ2-7; a weak D match, TRBD2 (6 bases). This CDR3 comprises 14 residues. Germline CDR1 SGHRS, CDR2 YFSETQ. As DNA, the CDR3 is TGCGCCAGCAGCTTGGACGGGGGAGACTACGAACAGTACTTC. Protein: CASSLDGGDYEQYF.